Presented here are 29 T cell receptor beta chains from one specimen sequenced in a study of OX40 agonist ivuxolimab in advanced cancers. Repertoires were generated with immunoSEQ multiplex PCR, while TCRdb's copy carries only in-frame clones and drops some. Seen here are 65,000 to 80,000 clones, around nine tenths observed once, and the top ten hold over 0.6%. The sample in question was CD4+ or CD8+ T cells sorted from blood, obtained in a trial of the OX40 agonist ivuxolimab. The receptor set was obtained from an adult with an advanced solid tumor such as melanoma, head and neck, liver or kidney cancer.

J is TRBJ1-1 and V is TRBV30, with 8 positions matching TRBD1. With 8 bases clipped from V and 3 bases from J, the junction kept 8 bases outside the gene matches. The germline V gene encodes CDR1 GTSNPN and CDR2 SVGIG (reference sequence). CDR3 length: 13 residues. This CDR3 is CAASGQGYTEAFF. For the CDR3, the DNA is TGTGCCGCCTCTGGACAGGGATACACTGAAGCTTTCTTT.

The J gene is TRBJ2-6, the V gene TRBV5-4; 10 nucleotides align to TRBD1. The CDR3 runs 15 residues. J was trimmed by 6 bases and V by 2 bases; bases with no gene match: 2. Germline values: CDR1 SGHNT, CDR2 YYREEE (reference sequence). CDR3 sequence reads: CASSFGTGEANVLTF. DNA for the CDR3: TGTGCCAGCAGCTTCGGGACAGGGGAGGCCAACGTCCTGACTTTC.

The chain has TRBV30 and TRBJ2-1, with D tentatively TRBD2 (5 bases). Germline assignment: CDR1 GTSNPN and CDR2 SVGIG (reference sequence). The CDR3 is 13 residues long. V gave up 4 bases and J gave up 3 bases, with 10 bases separating them. CDR3 residues: CAWKEGFYNEQFF. In DNA, the CDR3 is TGTGCCTGGAAAGAGGGTTTCTACAATGAGCAGTTCTTC.

The V gene is TRBV27, the J gene TRBJ2-5; D is undetermined. Trimming shortened V by 0 bases and J by 2 bases, and 10 bases separated the two germline ends. CDR1 MNHEY and CDR2 SMNVEV come from the germline V gene (reference sequence). The CDR3 runs to 15 residues. CDR3 region: CASSLSLAVQETQYF. The CDR3 DNA is TGTGCCAGCAGTTTATCGTTGGCAGTTCAAGAGACCCAGTACTTC.

In its sample, this clone was seen a few times. The genes are TRBV25-1 and TRBJ2-1; D is unresolved. The germline gives CDR1 MGHDK, CDR2 SYGVNS. The CDR3 runs to 13 residues. Trimming took off 3 bases at V and 5 bases at J, with 8 bases between the two ends. The CDR3 DNA sequence: TGTGCCAGCAGTGACGCAGGACACAATGAGCAGTTCTTC. This translates into CASSDAGHNEQFF.

V usage is TRBV5-6 and J usage is TRBJ2-2; possible D gene TRBD1, 7 bases. From germline, CDR1 is SGHDT and CDR2 YYEEEE. The CDR3 spans 16 residues. Between the trimmed V and J ends, which lost 4 bases and 5 bases, there was a span of 18 bases. The CDR3 reads CASSRRGQLRTGELFF. CDR3 coding DNA: TGTGCCAGCAGCCGGAGGGGACAGTTGAGGACCGGGGAGCTGTTTTTT. The variable domain in full, with the rest retrieved from reference TRBV5-6 and TRBJ2-2, is DAGVTQSPTHLIKTRGQQVTLRCSPKSGHDTVSWYQQALGQGPQFIFQYYEEEERQRGNFPDRFSGHQFPNYSSELNVNALLLGDSALYLCASSRRGQLRTGELFFGEGSRLTVL.

J is TRBJ2-7 and V is TRBV7-9; the match to TRBD1 covers 8 bases. Per germline, CDR1 SEHNR and CDR2 FQNEAQ (reference sequence). V shed 5 bases, J shed 4 bases, and the junction held 10 bases outside the gene matches. CDR3 length equals 15 residues. CDR3 DNA: TGTGCCAGCAGCCCTCCCGGAGACAGGGGTTACGAGCAGTACTTC. Its protein product is CASSPPGDRGYEQYF.

The CDR3 region has the DNA TGTGCCAGCAGCCGTAGCGGGAGTCGTCTCACCGGGGAGCTGTTTTTT. Its translation: CASSRSGSRLTGELFF. The genes are TRBV27 and TRBJ2-2, with TRBD2 identical over 9 bases. The germline V gene has CDR1 MNHEY and CDR2 SMNVEV (reference sequence). Trimming took 6 bases from V and 4 from J; bases not matched to a gene: 9. The CDR3 loop spans 16 amino acids.

This sequence joins TRBV7-9 and TRBJ2-3; 11 bases are a match to TRBD2. Germline values: CDR1 SEHNR, CDR2 FQNEAQ (reference sequence). V shed 5 bases, J shed 6 bases, and the junction held 16 bases outside the gene matches. This CDR3 has 18 amino acids. The CDR3 DNA reads TGTGCCAGCAGCCGATCAAAATCCGGGACTAGCGGATCGGATACGCAGTATTTT. It codes for CASSRSKSGTSGSDTQYF. Full variable domain (missing parts from reference TRBV7-9 and TRBJ2-3): DTGVSQNPRHKITKRGQNVTFRCDPISEHNRLYWYRQTLGQGPEFLTYFQNEAQLEKSRLLSDRFSAERPKGSFSTLEIQRTEQGDSAMYLCASSRSKSGTSGSDTQYFGPGTRLTVL.

This sequence joins TRBV7-9 and TRBJ2-6, with unresolved D. CDR3 length: 15 residues. CDR1 SEHNR and CDR2 FQNEAQ come from the germline V gene (reference sequence). Trimming removed 2 bases from V and 7 bases from J, with 12 bases in between. The CDR3 loop reads CASSLSGQVANVLTF. CDR3 DNA: TGTGCCAGCAGCTTAAGTGGCCAAGTTGCCAACGTCCTGACTTTC. Full variable domain (remainder filled in from reference TRBV7-9 and TRBJ2-6): DTGVSQNPRHKITKRGQNVTFRCDPISEHNRLYWYRQTLGQGPEFLTYFQNEAQLEKSRLLSDRFSAERPKGSFSTLEIQRTEQGDSAMYLCASSLSGQVANVLTFGAGSRLTVL.

This clone was found a few times. The V gene is TRBV4-2, the J gene TRBJ1-4; D is uncertain. This CDR3 has 12 residues. Trimming shortened V by 8 bases and J by 5 bases, and 9 bases separated the two germline ends. CDR1 and CDR2 from the germline V gene are LGHNA and YNFKEQ. CDR3 DNA: TGTGCCAGCCGGCGGTCCAATGAAAAACTGTTTTTT. The encoded protein is CASRRSNEKLFF.

This chain joins TRBV7-9 and TRBJ2-7, with D hard to call. This CDR3 is 12 amino acids long. CDR1 and CDR2 from the germline V gene are SEHNR and FQNEAQ (reference sequence). V lost 5 bases and J lost 4, with 9 bases in between. The DNA for the CDR3 is TGTGCCAGCAGCCCCGTCTCTTACGAGCAGTACTTC. This sequence encodes CASSPVSYEQYF.

This rearrangement joins TRBV5-1 to TRBJ2-3; 12 bases match TRBD2. Unmatched junction bases numbered 7, after V lost 7 bases and J lost 4 bases. CDR3 length: 15 amino acids. CDR1 is SGHRS and CDR2 is YFSETQ in the germline V gene. The CDR3 nucleotides read TGCGCCAGCCTTCCTAGCGGGGGGGCGGCAGATACGCAGTATTTT. The encoded protein is CASLPSGGAADTQYF. Based on the CDR3 plus reference TRBV5-1 and TRBJ2-3, the full variable domain is KAGVTQTPRYLIKTRGQQVTLSCSPISGHRSVSWYQQTPGQGLQFLFEYFSETQRNKGNFPGRFSGRQFSNSRSEMNVSTLELGDSALYLCASLPSGGAADTQYFGPGTRLTVL.

The chain carries TRBV27 and TRBJ1-4; 10 bases fit TRBD1. The germline V gene has CDR1 MNHEY and CDR2 SMNVEV (reference sequence). This CDR3 spans 14 amino acids. V shed 2 bases and J 8 bases; nucleotides not matched to a gene: 2. In nucleotides, the CDR3 is TGTGCCAGCAGTTTACGGGACAGGGGAGAAAAACTGTTTTTT. Translated, it gives CASSLRDRGEKLFF.

The V call is TRBV10-3, the J call TRBJ2-7; 10 bases line up with TRBD1. The V segment lost 2 bases and the J segment 1 base; nucleotides outside the gene matches: 5. Germline lookup yields CDR1 ENHRY and CDR2 SYGVKD. The CDR3 spans 16 residues. CDR3 in DNA: TGTGCCATCAGTGAGGTCCGGGACAGGGGTTCCTACGAGCAGTACTTC. It translates to CAISEVRDRGSYEQYF.

This clone was seen just once. J is TRBJ2-3 and V is TRBV4-1, with TRBD1 identical over 9 bases. Germline V gene lookup returns CDR1 MGHRA and CDR2 YSYEKL. Trimming removed 3 bases from V and 3 bases from J; junction bases left unmatched: 7. This CDR3 region has 16 residues. CDR3 region: CASSQEDRGFTDTQYF. The CDR3 DNA reads as TGCGCCAGCAGCCAGGAAGACAGGGGGTTTACAGATACGCAGTATTTT.

Here the CDR3 reads CASSVVGSGGANTGELFF. The CDR3 DNA reads as TGTGCCAGCAGCGTAGTAGGTAGCGGGGGAGCGAACACCGGGGAGCTGTTTTTT. The V gene is TRBV9, the J gene TRBJ2-2; 9 nucleotides match TRBD2. The CDR3 consists of 18 residues. The junction had 6 bases not matched to a gene; V was cut back by 0 bases and J by 0 bases. Germline lookup yields CDR1 SGDLS and CDR2 YYNGEE.

The CDR3 loop is CASREGTSGETDTQYF. CDR3 nucleotides: TGTGCCAGCAGAGAGGGGACTAGCGGGGAGACAGATACGCAGTATTTT. This chain links TRBV7-3 with TRBJ2-3, with 13 nucleotides matching TRBD2. Trimming cost V 6 bases and J 3 bases; bases outside gene matches: 6. The CDR3 loop spans 16 amino acids. CDR1 SGHTA and CDR2 FQGTGA come from the germline V gene. The full variable domain, rest sourced from reference TRBV7-3 and TRBJ2-3, is GAGVSQTPSNKVTEKGKYVELRCDPISGHTALYWYRQSLGQGPEFLIYFQGTGAADDSGLPNDRFFAVRPEGSVSTLKIQRTERGDSAVYLCASREGTSGETDTQYFGPGTRLTVL.

In the case of this clone: The same CDR3 also results from other DNA sequences found in this sample. This rearrangement joins TRBV6-1 to TRBJ1-5, with no clear D. The germline CDR1 and CDR2 sequences are MNHNS and SASEGT. CDR3 length equals 13 residues. V was pared by 2 bases and J by 4 bases, with 6 bases between. Written as DNA, the CDR3 is TGTGCCAGCAGTGAACAGGTTAATCAGCCCCAGCATTTT. Amino acids: CASSEQVNQPQHF.

A remark on this clone: Other DNA sequences in the sample encode the same CDR3. The chain couples TRBV9 to TRBJ1-4; TRBD1 agrees at 7 bases. V shed 0 bases, J shed 0 bases, and the junction held 2 bases outside the gene matches. Germline values: CDR1 SGDLS, CDR2 YYNGEE. CDR3 length equals 16 residues. The CDR3 here is CASSVGTGATNEKLFF. DNA of the CDR3: TGTGCCAGCAGCGTAGGGACAGGCGCAACTAATGAAAAACTGTTTTTT.

The CDR3, as DNA: TGTGCCAGCAGGCGACAGAGCTCTGGGGCCAACGTCCTGACTTTC. Encoded protein: CASRRQSSGANVLTF. This chain uses TRBV2 with TRBJ2-6, with D tentatively TRBD1 (5 bases). CDR3 length: 15 residues. Germline loops: CDR1 SNHLY, CDR2 FYNNEI. V was clipped by 6 bases and J by 0 bases, with 9 bases between them.

This chain joins TRBV5-1 and TRBJ2-5; tentatively, D is TRBD2 (6 bases). Germline CDR1 reads SGHRS; CDR2 reads YFSETQ. Between the trimmed V and J ends, which lost 4 bases and 4 bases, there was a span of 17 bases. This CDR3 contains 15 residues. CDR3 in DNA: TGCGCCAGCAGCATAGAAGCGAGGAGGGGAGAGACCCAGTACTTC. Translating gives CASSIEARRGETQYF.

V is TRBV11-2 and J is TRBJ2-7; D ambiguous. Germline-derived CDR1 and CDR2 are SGHAT and FQNNGV. The length of the CDR3 is 15 residues. V lost 2 bases, J lost 0 bases, and 11 bases lay in between. As DNA, the CDR3 is TGTGCCAGCAGCTTAATTCCGGTAAGCTCCTACGAGCAGTACTTC. This encodes CASSLIPVSSYEQYF.

CDR3: CASRGGVWVSNQPQHF. The CDR3, as DNA: TGTGCCAGCAGGGGGGGAGTTTGGGTTAGCAATCAGCCCCAGCATTTT. The rearrangement joins TRBV7-3 to TRBJ1-5, with D perhaps matching TRBD1 (5 bases). The CDR3 has 16 residues. CDR1 and CDR2 (germline): SGHTA, FQGTGA. Trimming removed 6 bases from V and 0 bases from J, with 15 bases in between.

The chain links TRBV2 to TRBJ1-6; possibly TRBD1 for D (5 bases). Germline V lookup: CDR1 SNHLY, CDR2 FYNNEI. V shed 1 base and J shed 6 bases, with 7 bases lying between them. This CDR3 spans 14 amino acids. The CDR3 loop is CASSEGQGNSPLHF. CDR3 in DNA: TGTGCCAGCAGTGAAGGGCAGGGTAATTCACCCCTCCACTTT.

The chain is built from TRBV4-3 and TRBJ1-1; no definite D call. Germline V gives CDR1 LGHNA, CDR2 YSLEER. The CDR3 has 15 residues. Trimming removed 1 base from V and 3 bases from J, with 12 bases in between. The CDR3 region is CASSQVDLGDTEAFF. As DNA, the CDR3 is TGCGCCAGCAGCCAAGTGGATCTCGGGGACACTGAAGCTTTCTTT.

The gene calls are TRBV27 and TRBJ2-3; possible D gene TRBD2, 7 bases. The CDR3 covers 17 residues. Trimming took 3 bases from V and 1 from J, leaving 17 bases between them. CDR1 and CDR2 (germline): MNHEY, SMNVEV (reference sequence). The CDR3 DNA sequence: TGTGCCAGCAGTTTTACGAGGGGGGGGTCCGGCACAGATACGCAGTATTTT. Encoded protein: CASSFTRGGSGTDTQYF.

The chain employs TRBV5-1 and TRBJ2-1; D gene unclear. Trimming took 0 bases from V and 0 from J, leaving 10 bases between them. This CDR3 contains 16 residues. In germline, CDR1 is SGHRS, CDR2 YFSETQ. CDR3 DNA sequence: TGCGCCAGCAGCTTGGACGGTCCAAGCTCCTACAATGAGCAGTTCTTC. Its protein is CASSLDGPSSYNEQFF.

The chain is built from TRBV5-1 and TRBJ1-1; D might be TRBD1 (5 bases). Looked up from germline, CDR1 is SGHRS and CDR2 is YFSETQ. The germline V and J ends were trimmed by 4 bases and 4 bases, with 20 bases remaining between them. CDR3 length: 16 amino acids. The CDR3 loop is CASSTGPTSRGTEAFF. The CDR3 region has the DNA TGCGCCAGCAGCACGGGACCGACTTCCCGGGGCACTGAAGCTTTCTTT.